The 5 T cell receptor beta chains below all came from one sample that was sequenced in a study of T-cell memory formation after mild COVID-19. TCRdb ran MiXCR on the 5' RACE reads and lists one entry per CDR3 protein. Here the sample spans hundreds of thousands of distinct CDR3 sequences, approximately 15% being singletons. The specimen sequenced was PBMCs or a T cell subset sorted from them (not recorded which). These receptors were taken from a man aged 18 to 29 who had mild COVID-19 (a few samples of this study predate the infection). Cell type and time point are not known.

The V call is TRBV4-3, the J call TRBJ2-1; D may be TRBD2 (5 bases). The CDR3 runs to 13 residues. Germline CDR1 LGHNA, CDR2 YSLEER. V was clipped by 1 base and J by 12 bases, with 13 bases between them. CDR3 region: CASSQGERTRQFF. CDR3 DNA sequence: TGCGCCAGCAGCCAAGGGGAAAGGACTCGGCAGTTCTTC.

V usage is TRBV29-1 and J usage is TRBJ2-4; D is undetermined. Deletions cut 4 bases from V and 3 bases from J, with 10 bases between. Germline CDR1 is SQVTM and CDR2 is ANQGSEA. The CDR3 spans 13 residues. DNA for the CDR3: TGCAGCGTTGTGATCTTGGACAAAAACATTCAGTACTTC. Amino acid sequence: CSVVILDKNIQYF.

The chain carries TRBV9 and TRBJ2-7; the D is unclear. There are 11 residues in the CDR3. V shed 0 bases and J shed 5 bases, with 3 bases lying between them. Germline-derived CDR1 and CDR2 are SGDLS and YYNGEE. CDR3 nucleotide sequence: TGTGCCAGCAGCGTAGGTGACGAGCAGTACTTC. It yields the protein CASSVGDEQYF.

This clonotype was counted a single time. This chain links TRBV6-5 with TRBJ1-2, with 10 bases matching TRBD1. V dropped 5 bases and J dropped 8; count of bases not matched to a gene: 8. This CDR3 is 14 amino acids long. Germline CDR1 MNHEY, CDR2 SVGAGI. CDR3 amino acids: CASSTGQGMEGYTF. The CDR3 coding sequence is TGTGCCAGCAGTACGGGACAGGGGATGGAAGGCTACACCTTC.

V gene TRBV20-1 combines with J gene TRBJ2-7; 8 bases match TRBD1. Germline CDR1 is DFQATT and CDR2 is SNEGSKA (reference sequence). The CDR3 runs to 13 residues. Trimming removed 6 bases from V and 6 bases from J; junction bases left unmatched: 10. The CDR3 loop reads CSARWDRSGEQYF. CDR3 bases: TGCAGTGCGAGATGGGACAGGTCCGGCGAGCAGTACTTC.